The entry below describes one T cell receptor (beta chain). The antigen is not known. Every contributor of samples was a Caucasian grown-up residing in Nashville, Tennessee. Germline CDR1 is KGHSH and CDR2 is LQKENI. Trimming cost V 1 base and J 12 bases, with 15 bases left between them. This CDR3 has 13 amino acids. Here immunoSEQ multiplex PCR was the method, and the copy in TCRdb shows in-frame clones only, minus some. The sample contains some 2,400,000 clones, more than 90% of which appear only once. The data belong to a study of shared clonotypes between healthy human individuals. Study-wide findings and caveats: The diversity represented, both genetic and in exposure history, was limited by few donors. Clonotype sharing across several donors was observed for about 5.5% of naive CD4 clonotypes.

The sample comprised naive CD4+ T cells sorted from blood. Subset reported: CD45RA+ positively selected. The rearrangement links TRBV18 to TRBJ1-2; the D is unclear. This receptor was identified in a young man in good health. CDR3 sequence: CASSPRGGEGHTF. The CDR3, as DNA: TGTGCCAGCTCACCACGGGGTGGTGAAGGACACACCTTC.